This T cell receptor (beta chain) was observed in a study of cytomegalovirus exposure and HLA in healthy donors. The overall study: An earlier analysis identified 117 million unique TCR beta sequences in approximately 190 million T cells. Study-wide results and limits: Later analysis reportedly placed an Asian-associated ancestry cluster below the roughly 690-donor mean in N-insertions.

With 4 bases removed from V and 0 bases from J, the gap between germline ends came to 9 bases. Germline loops: CDR1 SEHNR, CDR2 FQNEAQ (reference sequence). The CDR3 consists of 14 residues. It was with 60 Vbeta and 13 Jbeta primers that the PCR ran. Repertoires were generated with immunoSEQ multiplex PCR, while TCRdb's copy carries only in-frame clones and drops some. The sample lists 100,000 or so clones; 74% were seen once. Worth noting for this clone: Its specificity is unknown.

Sequenced sample: PBMCs. This clonotype was obtained from a human donor in good health. V usage is TRBV7-9 and J usage is TRBJ1-1; D is unresolved. Here the CDR3 reads CASSSEFMNTEAFF. The CDR3 region has the DNA TGTGCCAGCAGCTCGGAGTTCATGAACACTGAAGCTTTCTTT.